The text below deals with one T cell receptor beta chain. The antigen remains unidentified. PCR used 60 Vbeta primers and 13 Jbeta primers. TCRdb keeps only in-frame clones here, not all; method: immunoSEQ multiplex PCR. The table has 130,000 or so clones, around 73% seen once. This record comes from a study of cytomegalovirus exposure and HLA in healthy donors. Overall study results and limits: It was reportedly the case that the classifier diagnosed cytomegalovirus status with high specificity and sensitivity.

The germline V gene encodes CDR1 SGHTA and CDR2 FQGNSA. The V end was cut by 1 base, the J end by 6 bases, with 16 bases between. This CDR3 contains 16 residues. The specimen sequenced was PBMCs. The TCR comes from a female donor in good health and CMV-seronegative. The chain has TRBV7-2 and TRBJ2-1; perhaps TRBD2 as D (7 bases). The DNA for the CDR3 is TGTGCCAGCAGCTTAGTTGGGGGGGCTGGAGGCAATGAGCAGTTCTTC. Protein sequence: CASSLVGGAGGNEQFF.